The sample holds one count of the clone carrying this TCR beta chain. Its target is not known. Time point denoted: proximal margin of the surgical specimen (macroscopically non-inflamed). The protocol was immunoSEQ multiplex PCR, while the TCRdb copy is restricted to in-frame clones and leaves out a portion. The repertoire includes around 7,300 clones, more than 70% of them detected once, and about 42% sits in the top ten. This sample is part of a study of T cell repertoires in ileal Crohn's disease. The wider study: At surgery, about 36% of patients smoked, with median disease duration 7.9 years. Biopsies at the proximal margin of the resected specimen form MI samples.

Germline V gene lookup returns CDR1 SGHTA and CDR2 FQGTGA. The CDR3 length is 13 residues. V was clipped by 5 bases and J by 3 bases; unmatched bases: 4. Whole-study results and caveats: Compared with non-smokers, active smokers at surgery showed more clonal expansions. Mucosal expansions were suggested to be mainly CD8 T cells.

The TCR comes from an adult with Crohn's disease. The chain employs TRBV7-3 and TRBJ2-7; TRBD1 matches 7 bases. What was sequenced was ileal tissue. DNA for the CDR3: TGTGCCAGCAGCCATCAGGGGGACTACGAGCAGTACTTC. It specifies CASSHQGDYEQYF.